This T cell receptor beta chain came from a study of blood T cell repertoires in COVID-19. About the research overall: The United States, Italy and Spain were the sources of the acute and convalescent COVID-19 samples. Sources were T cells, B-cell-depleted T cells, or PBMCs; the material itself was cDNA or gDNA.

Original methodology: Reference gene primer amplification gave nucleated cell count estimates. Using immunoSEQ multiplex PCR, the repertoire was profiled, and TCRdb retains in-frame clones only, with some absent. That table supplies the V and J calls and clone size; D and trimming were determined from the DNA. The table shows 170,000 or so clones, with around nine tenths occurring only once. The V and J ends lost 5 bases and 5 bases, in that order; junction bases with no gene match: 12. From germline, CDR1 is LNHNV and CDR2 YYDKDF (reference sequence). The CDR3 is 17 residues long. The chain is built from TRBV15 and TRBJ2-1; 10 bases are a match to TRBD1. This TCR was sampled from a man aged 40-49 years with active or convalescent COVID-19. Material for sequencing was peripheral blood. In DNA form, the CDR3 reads TGTGCCACCAGCTCCCCCCCCGGGACAGGGGCCAACAATGAGCAGTTCTTC. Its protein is CATSSPPGTGANNEQFF. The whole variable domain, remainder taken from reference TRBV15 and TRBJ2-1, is DAMVIQNPRYQVTQFGKPVTLSCSQTLNHNVMYWYQQKSSQAPKLLFHYYDKDFNNEADTPDNFQSRRPNTSFCFLDIRSPGLGDTAMYLCATSSPPGTGANNEQFFGPGTRLTVL.